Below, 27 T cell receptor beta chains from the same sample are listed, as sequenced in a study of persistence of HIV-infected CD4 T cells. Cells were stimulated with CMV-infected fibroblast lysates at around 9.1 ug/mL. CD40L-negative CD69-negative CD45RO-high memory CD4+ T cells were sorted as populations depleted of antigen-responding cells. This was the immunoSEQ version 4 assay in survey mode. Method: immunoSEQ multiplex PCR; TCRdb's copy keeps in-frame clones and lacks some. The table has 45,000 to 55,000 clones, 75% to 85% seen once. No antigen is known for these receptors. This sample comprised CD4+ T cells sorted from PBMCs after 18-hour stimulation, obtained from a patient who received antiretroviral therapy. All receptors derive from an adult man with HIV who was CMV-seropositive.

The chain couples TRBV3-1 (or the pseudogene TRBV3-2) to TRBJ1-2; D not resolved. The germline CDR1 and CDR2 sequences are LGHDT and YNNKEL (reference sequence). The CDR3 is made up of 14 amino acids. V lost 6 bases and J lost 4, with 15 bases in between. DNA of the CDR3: TGTGCCAGCAGTTTTAGGAACAGTGCCTATGGCTACACCTTC. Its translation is CASSFRNSAYGYTF.

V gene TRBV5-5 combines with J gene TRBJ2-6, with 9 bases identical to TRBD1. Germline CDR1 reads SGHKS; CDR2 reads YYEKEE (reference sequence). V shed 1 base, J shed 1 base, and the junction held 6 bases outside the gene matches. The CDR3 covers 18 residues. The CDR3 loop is CASSLSGTGSSGANVLTF. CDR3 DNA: TGTGCCAGCAGCTTGTCCGGGACAGGGTCATCTGGGGCCAACGTCCTGACTTTC.

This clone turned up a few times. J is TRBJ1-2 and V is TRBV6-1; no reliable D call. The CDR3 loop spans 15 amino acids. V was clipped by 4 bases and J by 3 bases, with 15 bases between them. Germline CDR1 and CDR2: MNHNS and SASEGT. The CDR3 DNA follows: TGTGCCAGCAGTGGAGCAGCTGGCCAACACTATGGCTACACCTTC. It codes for CASSGAAGQHYGYTF.

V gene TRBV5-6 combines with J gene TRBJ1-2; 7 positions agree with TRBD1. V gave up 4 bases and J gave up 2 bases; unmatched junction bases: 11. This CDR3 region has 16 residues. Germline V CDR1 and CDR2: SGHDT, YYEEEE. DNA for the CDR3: TGTGCCAGCAGCCGGATCGTGGGACAGACAAACTATGGCTACACCTTC. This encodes CASSRIVGQTNYGYTF.

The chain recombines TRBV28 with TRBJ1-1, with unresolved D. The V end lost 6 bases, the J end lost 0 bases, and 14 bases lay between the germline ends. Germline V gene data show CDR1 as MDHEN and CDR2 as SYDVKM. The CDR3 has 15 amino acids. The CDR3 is CASRSPLRLNTEAFF. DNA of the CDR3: TGTGCCAGCAGATCCCCTCTAAGACTGAACACTGAAGCTTTCTTT.

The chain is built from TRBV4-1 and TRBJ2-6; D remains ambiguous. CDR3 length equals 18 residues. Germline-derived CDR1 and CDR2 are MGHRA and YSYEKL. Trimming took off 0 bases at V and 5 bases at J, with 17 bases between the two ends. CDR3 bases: TGCGCCAGCAGCCAAGATGGGCGCAGTTTGTCCTGGGCCAACGTCCTGACTTTC. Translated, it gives CASSQDGRSLSWANVLTF.

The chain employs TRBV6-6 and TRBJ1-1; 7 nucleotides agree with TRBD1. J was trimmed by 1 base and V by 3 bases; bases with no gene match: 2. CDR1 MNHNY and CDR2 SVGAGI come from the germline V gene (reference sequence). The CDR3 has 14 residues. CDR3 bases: TGTGCCAGCAGTTATCGGACAGGGAACACTGAAGCTTTCTTT. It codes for CASSYRTGNTEAFF.

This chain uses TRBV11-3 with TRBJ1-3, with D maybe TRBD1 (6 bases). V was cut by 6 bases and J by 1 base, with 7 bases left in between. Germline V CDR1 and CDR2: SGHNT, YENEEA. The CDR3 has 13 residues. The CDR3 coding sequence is TGTGCCAGCAGTACAGGGTCTGGAAACACCATATATTTT. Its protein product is CASSTGSGNTIYF.

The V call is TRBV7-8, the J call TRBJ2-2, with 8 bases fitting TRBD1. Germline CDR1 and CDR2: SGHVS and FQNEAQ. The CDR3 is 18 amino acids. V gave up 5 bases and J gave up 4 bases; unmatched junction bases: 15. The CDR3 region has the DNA TGTGCCAGCAGCCACCTAAGAGCAGGGGGCACGGGCACCGGGGAGCTGTTTTTT. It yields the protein CASSHLRAGGTGTGELFF.

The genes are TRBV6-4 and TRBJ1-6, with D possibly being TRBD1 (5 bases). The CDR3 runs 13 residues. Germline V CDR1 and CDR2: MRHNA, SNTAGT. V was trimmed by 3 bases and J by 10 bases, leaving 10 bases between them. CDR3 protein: CASSERGGSPLHF. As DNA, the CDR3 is TGTGCCAGCAGTGAAAGGGGCGGATCACCCCTCCACTTT.

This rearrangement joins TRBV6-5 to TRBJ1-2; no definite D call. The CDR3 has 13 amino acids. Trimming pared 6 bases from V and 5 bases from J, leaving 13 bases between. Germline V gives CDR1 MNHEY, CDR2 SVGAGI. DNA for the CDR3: TGTGCCAGCAGGAAAGGGTCTGCTTATGGCTACACCTTC. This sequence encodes CASRKGSAYGYTF.

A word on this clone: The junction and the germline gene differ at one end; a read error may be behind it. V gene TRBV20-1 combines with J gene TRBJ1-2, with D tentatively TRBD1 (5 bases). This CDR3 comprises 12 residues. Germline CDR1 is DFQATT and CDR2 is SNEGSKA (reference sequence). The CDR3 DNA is TGCAGTGCTAGTAGAGCTCAGGAACGGAGGGGCTTC. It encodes CSASRAQERRGF.

The CDR3 protein is CASSQGAGEKLFF. As DNA, the CDR3 is TGTGCCAGCTCACAGGGTGCAGGAGAAAAACTGTTTTTT. The chain combines TRBV18 with TRBJ1-4; D is ambiguous. The germline CDR1 and CDR2 sequences are KGHSH and LQKENI. V was clipped by 4 bases and J by 8 bases, with 11 bases between them. This CDR3 contains 13 residues.

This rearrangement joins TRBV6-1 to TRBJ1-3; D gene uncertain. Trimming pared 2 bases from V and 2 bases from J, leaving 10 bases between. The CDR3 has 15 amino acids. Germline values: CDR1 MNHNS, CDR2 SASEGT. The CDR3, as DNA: TGTGCCAGCAGTGAACCGGGCCAGCCTGGAAACACCATATATTTT. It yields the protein CASSEPGQPGNTIYF.

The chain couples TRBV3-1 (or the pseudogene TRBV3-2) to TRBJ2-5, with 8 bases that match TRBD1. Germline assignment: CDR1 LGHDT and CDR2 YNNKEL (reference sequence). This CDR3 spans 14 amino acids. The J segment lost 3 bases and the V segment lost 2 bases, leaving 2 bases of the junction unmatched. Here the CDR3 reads CASSQYRGEETQYF. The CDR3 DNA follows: TGTGCCAGCAGCCAATACAGGGGGGAAGAGACCCAGTACTTC.

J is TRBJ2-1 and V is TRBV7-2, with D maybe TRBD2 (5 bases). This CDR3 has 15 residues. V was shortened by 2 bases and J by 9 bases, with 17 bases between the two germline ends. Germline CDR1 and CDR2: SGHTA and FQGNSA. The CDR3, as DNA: TGTGCCAGCAGCTTACATAATAATGGACGGGGTGAGCAGTTCTTC. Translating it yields CASSLHNNGRGEQFF.

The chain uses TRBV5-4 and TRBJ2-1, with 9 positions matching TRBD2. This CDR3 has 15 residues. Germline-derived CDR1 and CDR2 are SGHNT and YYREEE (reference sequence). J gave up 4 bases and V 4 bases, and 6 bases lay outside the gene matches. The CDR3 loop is CASSQKRGDYNEQFF. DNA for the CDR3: TGTGCCAGCAGCCAAAAGCGGGGGGATTACAATGAGCAGTTCTTC.

CDR3 bases: TGTGCCAGCAAATCCTATCGGGCTGAAGCTTTCTTT. Encoded protein: CASKSYRAEAFF. The rearrangement uses TRBV6-5 and TRBJ1-1, with no clear D. Germline-derived CDR1 and CDR2 are MNHEY and SVGAGI. The CDR3 is 12 amino acids. Trimming took 7 bases from V and 6 from J, leaving 12 bases between them.

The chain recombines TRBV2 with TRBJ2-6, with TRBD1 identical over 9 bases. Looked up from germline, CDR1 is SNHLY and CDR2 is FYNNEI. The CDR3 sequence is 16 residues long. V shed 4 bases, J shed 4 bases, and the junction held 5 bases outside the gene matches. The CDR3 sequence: CASSGTGGKGANVLTF. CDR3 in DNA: TGTGCCAGCAGTGGAACAGGGGGCAAGGGGGCCAACGTCCTGACTTTC.

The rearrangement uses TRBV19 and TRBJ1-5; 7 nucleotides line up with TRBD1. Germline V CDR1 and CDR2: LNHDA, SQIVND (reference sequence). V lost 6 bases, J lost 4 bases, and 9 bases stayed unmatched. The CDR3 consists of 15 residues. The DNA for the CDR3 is TGTGCCAGTAGGTTGATAGGACAGGTGAATCAGCCCCAGCATTTT. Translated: CASRLIGQVNQPQHF.

In DNA, the CDR3 is TGCAGTGCTAGAAGGGGAGAGCAGTTCTTC. It yields the protein CSARRGEQFF. The chain has TRBV20-1 and TRBJ2-1; the D gene is possibly TRBD1 (5 bases). With 2 bases removed from V and 10 bases from J, the gap between germline ends came to 6 bases. The CDR3 is 10 amino acids. Per the germline V gene, CDR1 is DFQATT and CDR2 is SNEGSKA (reference sequence).

The CDR3 DNA is TGTGCCAGCAGGGGGGGGACAGGGGAAAACTATGGCTACACCTTC. Its translation is CASRGGTGENYGYTF. This sequence joins TRBV2 and TRBJ1-2; 10 nucleotides line up with TRBD1. The J segment lost 2 bases and the V segment lost 6 bases, leaving 6 bases of the junction unmatched. Per germline, CDR1 SNHLY and CDR2 FYNNEI. CDR3 size: 15 residues. Together with reference TRBV2 and TRBJ1-2, the CDR3 gives the full variable domain: EPEVTQTPSHQVTQMGQEVILRCVPISNHLYFYWYRQILGQKVEFLVSFYNNEISEKSEIFDDQFSVERPDGSNFTLKIRSTKLEDSAMYFCASRGGTGENYGYTFGSGTRLTVV.

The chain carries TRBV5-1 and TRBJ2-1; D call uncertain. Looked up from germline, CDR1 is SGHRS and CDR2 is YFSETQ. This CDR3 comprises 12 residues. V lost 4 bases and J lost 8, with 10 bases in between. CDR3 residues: CASSPPGDEQFF. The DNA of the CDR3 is TGCGCCAGCAGCCCCCCTGGGGATGAGCAGTTCTTC.

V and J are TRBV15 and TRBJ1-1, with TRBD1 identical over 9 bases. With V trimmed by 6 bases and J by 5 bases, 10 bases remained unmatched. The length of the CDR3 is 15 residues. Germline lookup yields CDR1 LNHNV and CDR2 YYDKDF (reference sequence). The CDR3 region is CATRVGNRGQTEAFF. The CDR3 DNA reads TGTGCCACCAGAGTTGGGAACAGGGGGCAAACTGAAGCTTTCTTT.

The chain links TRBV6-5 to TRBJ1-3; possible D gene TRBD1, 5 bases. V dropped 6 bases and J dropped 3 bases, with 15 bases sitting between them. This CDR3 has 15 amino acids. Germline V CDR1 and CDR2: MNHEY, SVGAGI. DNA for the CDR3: TGTGCCAGCAGCCGTGCCCGGGACGGTGGAAACACCATATATTTT. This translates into CASSRARDGGNTIYF.

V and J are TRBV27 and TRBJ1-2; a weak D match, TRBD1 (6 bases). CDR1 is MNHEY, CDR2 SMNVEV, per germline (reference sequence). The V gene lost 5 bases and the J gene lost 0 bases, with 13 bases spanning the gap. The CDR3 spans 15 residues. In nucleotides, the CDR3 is TGTGCCAGCAGTCCCCAGGGGAGAACTAACTATGGCTACACCTTC. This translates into CASSPQGRTNYGYTF.

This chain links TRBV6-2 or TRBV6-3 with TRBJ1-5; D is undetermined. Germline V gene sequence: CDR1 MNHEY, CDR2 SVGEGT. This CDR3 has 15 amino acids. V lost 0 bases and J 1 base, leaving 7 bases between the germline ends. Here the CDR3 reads CASSYSWGSNQPQHF. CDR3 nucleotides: TGTGCCAGCAGTTACTCGTGGGGAAGCAATCAGCCCCAGCATTTT.